The clone carrying this T cell receptor beta chain came up a few times. From germline, CDR1 is MNHNS and CDR2 SASEGT. V trimming: 3 bases; J trimming: 2 bases; junction bases outside the gene matches: 13. The CDR3 has 18 residues. These data belong to a study of blood T cell repertoires in COVID-19. Study details: Both acute and convalescent COVID-19 samples were obtained from the United States, Italy and Spain. The cDNA or gDNA used as material had been derived from T cells, B-cell-depleted T cells, or PBMCs.

Enrollment of patients from Seattle took place during active infection, with longitudinal follow-up. Authors' processing steps: Nucleated cell number was recorded as an estimate derived from reference gene primer amplification. Profiled with immunoSEQ multiplex PCR; TCRdb holds only in-frame clones, not every one. That table gives V, J and clone size, and the DNA gave D and trimming. The sample yields roughly 200,000 clones, over 70% seen once. This TCR was recovered from a woman aged 35 to 49 with COVID-19, enrolled during active disease. V usage is TRBV6-1 and J usage is TRBJ1-3, with 7 positions matching TRBD1. Sequenced input: peripheral blood. CDR3 sequence: CASSEIGVTRGPGNTIYF. CDR3 nucleotides: TGTGCCAGCAGTGAGATTGGTGTTACTAGGGGGCCTGGAAACACCATATATTTT.